This T cell receptor beta chain came from a study of T cells expressing NK-cell markers. Overall study: Sorted CD3+CD56+NKG2C+, CD3+CD56+NKG2C- and CD3+CD56-NKG2C+ T cells supplied TCR beta repertoires. Overall study results and limits: Leadership of the CD3+CD56-NKG2C+ fraction also belonged to these clonotypes in several donors.

The CDR3 contains 15 residues. As to this clonotype: The antigen is not known.

TCRdb re-analyzed the 5' RACE reads; it lists each CDR3 protein once, without DNA. Its listing shows fewer than 550,000 distinct CDR3 sequences. This TCR came from a woman aged 45-60 years in good health. V is TRBV12-3 or TRBV12-4 and J is TRBJ1-2; TCRdb's D call, TRBD1, is unchecked because there is no DNA. The material sequenced was blood T cells: a sorted CD56 or NKG2C T cell subset, CD4+ or CD8+ T cells, or bulk PBMC T cells (not recorded which). The chain's CDR3 is CASSLARSAHSGYTF.